This is a list of T cell receptor beta chains from one sample in a study of cytomegalovirus exposure and HLA in healthy donors. Assay used: immunoSEQ multiplex PCR; TCRdb lists only in-frame clones, some missing. This table has roughly 120,000 clones, approximately 80% appearing once. Source material: PBMCs. The receptor source for this set is a middle-aged woman in good health and CMV-seronegative. The CDR3 runs from the conserved cysteine through the conserved F or W. A D gene is named only where the DNA matches it firmly. Where a row states a size, it is once, few, many or the class of an expanded clone; other rows omit it.

cdr3_aa: CASSKGGNQPQHF
cdr3_nt: TGTGCCAGCAGCAAGGGAGGGAATCAGCCCCAGCATTTT
v_call: TRBV7-9
clone_size: once
d_call: -
j_call: TRBJ1-5

cdr3_aa: CASSDDTETQYF
cdr3_nt: TGTGCCAGCAGTGATGACACAGAGACCCAGTACTTC
v_call: TRBV2
clone_size: -
d_call: -
j_call: TRBJ2-5

cdr3_aa: CASSEINRTQYF
cdr3_nt: TGTGCCAGCAGTGAAATTAACAGGACCCAGTACTTC
v_call: TRBV2
clone_size: -
d_call: -
j_call: TRBJ2-5

cdr3_aa: CASSYPSGQRAYEQYF
cdr3_nt: TGTGCCAGCAGTTACCCATCGGGACAGCGTGCCTACGAGCAGTACTTC
v_call: TRBV6-6
clone_size: -
d_call: TRBD1
j_call: TRBJ2-7

cdr3_aa: CASSLEGVVTETQYF
cdr3_nt: TGTGCCAGCAGCTTAGAAGGGGTCGTTACGGAGACCCAGTACTTC
v_call: TRBV7-9
clone_size: once
d_call: -
j_call: TRBJ2-5

cdr3_aa: CASSQAVDSTGELFF
cdr3_nt: TGTGCCAGCAGCCAAGCGGTTGACTCCACCGGGGAGCTGTTTTTT
v_call: TRBV4-2
clone_size: few
d_call: -
j_call: TRBJ2-2

cdr3_aa: CASSPIQGGNTEAFF
cdr3_nt: TGTGCCAGCTCACCTATACAGGGGGGGAACACTGAAGCTTTCTTT
v_call: TRBV18
clone_size: -
d_call: TRBD1
j_call: TRBJ1-1

cdr3_aa: CASSHYRDTKTYEQYF
cdr3_nt: TGTGCCAGCAGCCATTACCGGGACACAAAGACCTACGAGCAGTACTTC
v_call: TRBV7-9
clone_size: -
d_call: -
j_call: TRBJ2-7

cdr3_aa: CASSPSGSGRAFEQYF
cdr3_nt: TGCGCCAGCAGCCCCTCGGGCAGCGGGAGAGCTTTTGAGCAGTACTTC
v_call: TRBV4-1
clone_size: -
d_call: TRBD2
j_call: TRBJ2-7

cdr3_aa: CASSGLAGALGTGELFF
cdr3_nt: TGTGCCAGTAGCGGACTAGCGGGAGCCTTGGGGACCGGGGAGCTGTTTTTT
v_call: TRBV19
clone_size: -
d_call: TRBD2
j_call: TRBJ2-2

cdr3_aa: CASSYVGLPYEQYF
cdr3_nt: TGTGCCAGCAGTTACGTAGGACTACCCTACGAGCAGTACTTC
v_call: TRBV5-6
clone_size: few
d_call: -
j_call: TRBJ2-7

cdr3_aa: CASSSKTSGGADEQYF
cdr3_nt: TGTGCCAGCAGCTCAAAAACTAGCGGGGGGGCCGACGAGCAGTACTTC
v_call: TRBV7-9
clone_size: once
d_call: TRBD2
j_call: TRBJ2-7

cdr3_aa: CSILQRETQYF
cdr3_nt: TGCAGCATTCTTCAGCGGGAGACCCAGTACTTC
v_call: TRBV29-1
clone_size: -
d_call: -
j_call: TRBJ2-5

cdr3_aa: CASSPRTGSGGYTF
cdr3_nt: TGTGCCAGCAGTCCCCGGACAGGGAGCGGTGGCTACACCTTC
v_call: TRBV27
clone_size: -
d_call: TRBD1
j_call: TRBJ1-2

cdr3_aa: CAISGETPNYGYTF
cdr3_nt: TGTGCCATCAGTGGGGAGACTCCTAACTATGGCTACACCTTC
v_call: TRBV10-3
clone_size: once
d_call: -
j_call: TRBJ1-2

cdr3_aa: CASRVGGVYEQYF
cdr3_nt: TGTGCCAGCAGGGTCGGGGGGGTGTACGAGCAGTACTTC
v_call: TRBV6-1
clone_size: -
d_call: TRBD2
j_call: TRBJ2-7

cdr3_aa: CASSLGTGVGAEAFF
cdr3_nt: TGCGCCAGCAGCTTGGGGACAGGGGTTGGGGCTGAAGCTTTCTTT
v_call: TRBV5-1
clone_size: -
d_call: TRBD1
j_call: TRBJ1-1